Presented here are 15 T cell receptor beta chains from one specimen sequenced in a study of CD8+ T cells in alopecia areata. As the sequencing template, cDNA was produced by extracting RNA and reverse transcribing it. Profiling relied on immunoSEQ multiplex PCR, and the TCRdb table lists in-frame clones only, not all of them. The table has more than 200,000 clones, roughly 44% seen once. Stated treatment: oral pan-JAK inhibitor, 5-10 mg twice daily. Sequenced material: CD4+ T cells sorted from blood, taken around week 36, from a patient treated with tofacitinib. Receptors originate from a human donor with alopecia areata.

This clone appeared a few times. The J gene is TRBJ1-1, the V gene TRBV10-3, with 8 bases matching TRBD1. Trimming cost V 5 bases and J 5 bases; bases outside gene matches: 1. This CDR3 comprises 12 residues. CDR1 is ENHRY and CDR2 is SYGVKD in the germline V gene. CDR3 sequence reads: CAISRDRTEAFF. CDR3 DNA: TGTGCCATCAGTCGGGACAGGACTGAAGCTTTCTTT.

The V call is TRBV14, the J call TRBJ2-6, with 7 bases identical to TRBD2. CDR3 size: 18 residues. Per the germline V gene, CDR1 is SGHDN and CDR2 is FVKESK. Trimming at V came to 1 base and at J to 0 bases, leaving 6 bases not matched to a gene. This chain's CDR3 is CASSQAGTKHSGANVLTF. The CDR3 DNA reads TGTGCCAGCAGCCAAGCCGGGACTAAACACTCTGGGGCCAACGTCCTGACTTTC.

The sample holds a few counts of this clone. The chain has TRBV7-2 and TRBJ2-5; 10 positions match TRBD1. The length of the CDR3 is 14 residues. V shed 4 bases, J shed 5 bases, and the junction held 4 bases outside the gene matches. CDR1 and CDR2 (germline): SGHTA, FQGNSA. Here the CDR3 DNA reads TGTGCCAGCAGCTCTCGGACAGGGGGGGAGACCCAGTACTTC. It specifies CASSSRTGGETQYF.

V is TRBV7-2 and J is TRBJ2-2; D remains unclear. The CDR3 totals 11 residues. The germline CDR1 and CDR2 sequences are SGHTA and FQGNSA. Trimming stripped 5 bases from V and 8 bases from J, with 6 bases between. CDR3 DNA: TGTGCCAGCAGCCCCATGGGGGAGCTGTTTTTT. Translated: CASSPMGELFF.

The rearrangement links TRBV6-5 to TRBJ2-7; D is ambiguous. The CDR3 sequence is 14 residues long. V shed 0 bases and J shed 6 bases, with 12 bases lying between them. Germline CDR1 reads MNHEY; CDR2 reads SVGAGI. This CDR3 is CASSYSIYGGEQYF. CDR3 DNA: TGTGCCAGCAGTTACTCGATTTACGGTGGCGAGCAGTACTTC.

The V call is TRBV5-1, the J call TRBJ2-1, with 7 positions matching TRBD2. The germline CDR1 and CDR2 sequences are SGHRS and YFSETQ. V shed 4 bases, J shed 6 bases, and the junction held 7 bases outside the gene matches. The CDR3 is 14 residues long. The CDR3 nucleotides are TGCGCCAGCAGCCCCTTGGGGAGGGGCAATGAGCAGTTCTTC. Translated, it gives CASSPLGRGNEQFF.

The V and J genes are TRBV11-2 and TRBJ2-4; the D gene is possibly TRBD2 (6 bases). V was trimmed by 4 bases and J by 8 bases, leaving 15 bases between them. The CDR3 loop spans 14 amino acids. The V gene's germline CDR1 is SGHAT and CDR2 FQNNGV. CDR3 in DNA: TGTGCCAGCAGCTCGGCGGGGACCATGGACATTCAGTACTTC. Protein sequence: CASSSAGTMDIQYF.

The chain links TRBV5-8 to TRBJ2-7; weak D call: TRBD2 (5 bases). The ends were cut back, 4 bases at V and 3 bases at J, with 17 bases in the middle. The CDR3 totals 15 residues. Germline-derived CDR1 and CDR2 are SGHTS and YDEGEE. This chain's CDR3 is CASSTPGTPGYEQYF. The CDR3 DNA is TGTGCCAGCAGCACACCGGGAACCCCGGGCTACGAGCAGTACTTC.

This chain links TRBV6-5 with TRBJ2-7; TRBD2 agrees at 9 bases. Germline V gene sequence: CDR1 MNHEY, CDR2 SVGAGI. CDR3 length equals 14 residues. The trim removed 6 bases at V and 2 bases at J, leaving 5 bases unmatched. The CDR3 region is CASRPTSGTYEQYF. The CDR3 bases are TGTGCCAGCAGACCGACTAGCGGTACCTACGAGCAGTACTTC.

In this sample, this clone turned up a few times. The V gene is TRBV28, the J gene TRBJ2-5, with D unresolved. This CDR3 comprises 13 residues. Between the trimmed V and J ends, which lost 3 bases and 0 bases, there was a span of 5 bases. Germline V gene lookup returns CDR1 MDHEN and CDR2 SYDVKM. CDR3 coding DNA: TGTGCCAGCAGTTTGCAGGACCAAGAGACCCAGTACTTC. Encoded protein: CASSLQDQETQYF.

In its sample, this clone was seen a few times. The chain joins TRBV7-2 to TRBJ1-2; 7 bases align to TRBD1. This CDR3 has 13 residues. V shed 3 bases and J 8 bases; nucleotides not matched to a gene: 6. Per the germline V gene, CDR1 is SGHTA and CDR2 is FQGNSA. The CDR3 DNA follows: TGTGCCAGCAGCTTCACAGGGGCGCAAGGCTACACCTTC. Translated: CASSFTGAQGYTF.

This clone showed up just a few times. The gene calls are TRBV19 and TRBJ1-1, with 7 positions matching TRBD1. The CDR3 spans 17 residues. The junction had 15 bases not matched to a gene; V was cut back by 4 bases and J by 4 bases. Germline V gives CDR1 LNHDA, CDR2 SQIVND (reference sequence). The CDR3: CASSTETGRALGTEAFF. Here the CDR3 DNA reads TGTGCCAGTAGTACCGAGACAGGGCGGGCATTGGGCACTGAAGCTTTCTTT.

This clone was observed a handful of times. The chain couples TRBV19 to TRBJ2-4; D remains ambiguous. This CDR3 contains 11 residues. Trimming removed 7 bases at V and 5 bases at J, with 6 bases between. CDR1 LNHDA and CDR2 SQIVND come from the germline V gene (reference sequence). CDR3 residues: CASTQENIQYF. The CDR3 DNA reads TGTGCCAGTACTCAGGAAAACATTCAGTACTTC.

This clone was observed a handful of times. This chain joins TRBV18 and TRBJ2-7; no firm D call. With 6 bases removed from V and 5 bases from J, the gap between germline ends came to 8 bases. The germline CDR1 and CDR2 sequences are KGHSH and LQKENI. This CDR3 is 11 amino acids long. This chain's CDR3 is CASSREDEQYF. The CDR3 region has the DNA TGTGCCAGCTCGCGCGAGGACGAGCAGTACTTC.

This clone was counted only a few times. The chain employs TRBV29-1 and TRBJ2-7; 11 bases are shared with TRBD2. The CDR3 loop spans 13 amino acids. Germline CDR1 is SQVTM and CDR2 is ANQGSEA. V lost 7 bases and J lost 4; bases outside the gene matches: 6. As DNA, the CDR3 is TGCAGCGCGGGGCCTAGCGGGAGGTACGAGCAGTACTTC. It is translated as CSAGPSGRYEQYF.